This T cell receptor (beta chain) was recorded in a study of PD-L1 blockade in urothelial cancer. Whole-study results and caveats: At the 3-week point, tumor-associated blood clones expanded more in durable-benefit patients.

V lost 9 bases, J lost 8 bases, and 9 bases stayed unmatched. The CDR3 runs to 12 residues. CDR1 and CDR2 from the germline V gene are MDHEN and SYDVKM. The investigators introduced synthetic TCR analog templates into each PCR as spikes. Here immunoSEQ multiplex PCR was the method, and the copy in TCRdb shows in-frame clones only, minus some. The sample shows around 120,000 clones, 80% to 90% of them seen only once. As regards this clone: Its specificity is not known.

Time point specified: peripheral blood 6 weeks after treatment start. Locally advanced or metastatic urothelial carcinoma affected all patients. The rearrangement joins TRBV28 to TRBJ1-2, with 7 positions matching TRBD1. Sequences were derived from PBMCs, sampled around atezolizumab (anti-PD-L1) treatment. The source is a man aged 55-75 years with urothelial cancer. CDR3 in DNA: TGTGCCAGTCCTGGACAGGACGGGGGCTACACCTTC. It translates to CASPGQDGGYTF.